These 24 T cell receptor beta chains share one sample of origin, sequenced in a study of blood T cell repertoires in COVID-19 (dated by TCRdb to 2020 to 2021). The protocol used for the library was the immunoSEQ multiplex PCR assay. TCRdb mirrors the immuneACCESS table, restricted to in-frame sequences. Some clones are absent from its copies; in checked studies, under half trace to an unresolved V gene, and the reason for the others is unknown. This sample comprises 350,000 to 450,000 clones, 80% to 90% of them detected only once. Jointly, the top ten make up over 1% of the sample. The sequencing sample was made of peripheral blood. These receptor sequences come from a middle-aged man with acute or convalescent COVID-19.

This sequence joins TRBV5-6 and TRBJ2-4; the D is unclear. Deletions cut 0 bases from V and 6 bases from J, with 7 bases between. CDR3 length equals 13 residues. Per germline, CDR1 SGHDT and CDR2 YYEEEE. This chain's CDR3 is CASSLELVNIQYF. CDR3 nucleotide sequence: TGTGCCAGCAGCTTGGAGTTAGTAAACATTCAGTACTTC.

There are a few counts of this clone. This sequence joins TRBV5-4 and TRBJ2-7; 8 nucleotides match TRBD1. Trimming removed 4 bases from V and 1 base from J; junction bases left unmatched: 7. Germline V gene sequence: CDR1 SGHNT, CDR2 YYREEE (reference sequence). The CDR3 is 15 residues long. CDR3 residues: CASSEGQEVSYEQYF. DNA for the CDR3: TGTGCCAGCAGCGAGGGACAGGAGGTTTCCTACGAGCAGTACTTC.

The chain joins TRBV7-3 to TRBJ2-2; 15 nucleotides line up with TRBD2. The germline CDR1 and CDR2 sequences are SGHTA and FQGTGA. Germline trimming cut 3 bases from V and 0 bases from J; bases unmatched to any gene: 5. The CDR3 loop spans 19 amino acids. Written as DNA, the CDR3 is TGTGCCAGCAGCTTTCCGGGACTAGCGGGAGGATCGAACACCGGGGAGCTGTTTTTT. Translated: CASSFPGLAGGSNTGELFF.

In its sample, this clone was seen a few times. The chain links TRBV5-6 to TRBJ2-5; 7 bases agree with TRBD1. CDR1 and CDR2 (germline): SGHDT, YYEEEE. The ends lost 2 bases at V and 3 bases at J; junction bases unmatched: 4. The CDR3 length is 14 residues. The CDR3 DNA is TGTGCCAGCAGCTTTTTCGGGACAGAAGAGACCCAGTACTTC. Its translation is CASSFFGTEETQYF.

This rearrangement joins TRBV9 to TRBJ2-7; tentatively, D is TRBD1 (6 bases). Germline V CDR1 and CDR2: SGDLS, YYNGEE. Trimming cost V 0 bases and J 3 bases, with 7 bases left between them. This CDR3 spans 13 amino acids. CDR3 amino acids: CASSVEDSYEQYF. The CDR3 coding sequence is TGTGCCAGCAGCGTAGAGGACAGCTACGAGCAGTACTTC. Supplemented by reference TRBV9 and TRBJ2-7, the full variable domain reads DSGVTQTPKHLITATGQRVTLRCSPRSGDLSVYWYQQSLDQGLQFLIQYYNGEERAKGNILERFSAQQFPDLHSELNLSSLELGDSALYFCASSVEDSYEQYFGPGTRLTVT.

This clone was recorded once. The chain combines TRBV28 with TRBJ2-7; D is uncertain. The CDR3 is 14 residues long. Germline V gives CDR1 MDHEN, CDR2 SYDVKM. V was clipped by 2 bases and J by 0 bases, with 8 bases between them. CDR3 residues: CASSLGQPSYEQYF. Written as DNA, the CDR3 is TGTGCCAGCAGTTTAGGGCAGCCCTCCTACGAGCAGTACTTC.

This sequence joins TRBV10-3 and TRBJ1-4; D perhaps matches TRBD1 (6 bases). Germline lookup yields CDR1 ENHRY and CDR2 SYGVKD. The CDR3 sequence is 16 residues long. V was shortened by 4 bases and J by 7 bases, with 19 bases between the two germline ends. In nucleotides, the CDR3 is TGTGCCATCAGTGGACAGGAGTTGGGCGCTGGTGAAAAACTGTTTTTT. Translated, it gives CAISGQELGAGEKLFF.

The chain uses TRBV2 and TRBJ1-2; 7 bases map to TRBD1. V lost 8 bases and J lost 5; bases outside the gene matches: 11. This CDR3 comprises 14 residues. Germline lookup yields CDR1 SNHLY and CDR2 FYNNEI. CDR3 in DNA: TGTGCCAGCGAGGACAGGTCGGTACGGTATGGCTACACCTTC. It translates to CASEDRSVRYGYTF.

This rearrangement joins TRBV11-2 to TRBJ1-2, with a tentative D call TRBD1 (6 bases). Germline lookup yields CDR1 SGHAT and CDR2 FQNNGV. The CDR3 has 17 amino acids. The germline V and J ends were trimmed by 0 bases and 1 base, with 15 bases remaining between them. The CDR3 spells CASSLDPGVLINYGYTF. The DNA for the CDR3 is TGTGCCAGCAGCTTAGATCCAGGGGTCCTAATTAACTATGGCTACACCTTC.

This chain joins TRBV5-1 and TRBJ2-1; TRBD2 matches 12 bases. The germline CDR1 and CDR2 sequences are SGHRS and YFSETQ. V dropped 2 bases and J dropped 3; count of bases not matched to a gene: 3. The CDR3 length is 16 residues. As DNA, the CDR3 is TGCGCCAGCAGCTTTACTAGCGGGAGGATCTACAATGAGCAGTTCTTC. This sequence encodes CASSFTSGRIYNEQFF. The full variable domain, completed using reference TRBV5-1 and TRBJ2-1, is KAGVTQTPRYLIKTRGQQVTLSCSPISGHRSVSWYQQTPGQGLQFLFEYFSETQRNKGNFPGRFSGRQFSNSRSEMNVSTLELGDSALYLCASSFTSGRIYNEQFFGPGTRLTVL.

This clone was detected once. This rearrangement joins TRBV10-1 to TRBJ1-5; no clear D gene. V gave up 6 bases and J gave up 0 bases, with 6 bases separating them. CDR1 and CDR2 (germline): WNHNN, SYGVQD (reference sequence). CDR3 length equals 13 residues. CDR3 bases: TGCGCCAGCAGCGGCGGTAGCAATCAGCCCCAGCATTTT. This codes for CASSGGSNQPQHF.

V usage is TRBV11-2 and J usage is TRBJ1-2, with a weak D call TRBD1 (5 bases). Germline CDR1 is SGHAT and CDR2 is FQNNGV. The CDR3 runs 16 residues. V was shortened by 1 base and J by 4 bases, with 16 bases between the two germline ends. The CDR3 DNA sequence: TGTGCCAGCAGCTTAGGGTATGGTCAGGGCCTCTATGGCTACACCTTC. As protein: CASSLGYGQGLYGYTF.

V usage is TRBV5-5 and J usage is TRBJ1-4; D may be TRBD1 (6 bases). This CDR3 region has 14 residues. Germline values: CDR1 SGHKS, CDR2 YYEKEE (reference sequence). V lost 2 bases to trimming and J lost 6 bases, with 11 bases between them. CDR3 sequence: CASSFTGMDEKLFF. Written as DNA, the CDR3 is TGTGCCAGCAGCTTTACAGGGATGGATGAAAAACTGTTTTTT.

This rearrangement joins TRBV5-1 to TRBJ2-3; 8 bases line up with TRBD2. V gave up 2 bases and J gave up 9 bases; unmatched junction bases: 11. Germline V gives CDR1 SGHRS, CDR2 YFSETQ. This CDR3 spans 15 amino acids. This CDR3 is CASSFERGMEDTQYF. CDR3 coding DNA: TGCGCCAGCAGCTTTGAGCGGGGGATGGAGGACACGCAGTATTTT.

V usage is TRBV7-9 and J usage is TRBJ1-5; no firm D call. CDR3 length: 14 residues. V was shortened by 0 bases and J by 7 bases, with 10 bases between the two germline ends. CDR1 is SEHNR and CDR2 is FQNEAQ in the germline V gene (reference sequence). For the CDR3, the DNA is TGTGCCAGCAGCTTAGCGGGGTCGGGGCAGCCCCAGCATTTT. Amino acid sequence: CASSLAGSGQPQHF. The full variable domain, completed using reference TRBV7-9 and TRBJ1-5, is DTGVSQNPRHKITKRGQNVTFRCDPISEHNRLYWYRQTLGQGPEFLTYFQNEAQLEKSRLLSDRFSAERPKGSFSTLEIQRTEQGDSAMYLCASSLAGSGQPQHFGDGTRLSIL.

The rearrangement uses TRBV3-1 (or the pseudogene TRBV3-2) and TRBJ2-7; D uncertain. V lost 0 bases and J 0 bases, leaving 12 bases between the germline ends. The CDR3 extends over 16 amino acids. Germline-derived CDR1 and CDR2 are LGHDT and YNNKEL (reference sequence). Here the CDR3 DNA reads TGTGCCAGCAGCCAAGACGTATTGACACTCTCCTACGAGCAGTACTTC. It codes for CASSQDVLTLSYEQYF.

The chain has TRBV5-1 and TRBJ2-6, with 8 bases that match TRBD1. With 4 bases clipped from V and 4 bases from J, the junction kept 4 bases outside the gene matches. Germline V gene lookup returns CDR1 SGHRS and CDR2 YFSETQ. The CDR3 is made up of 15 amino acids. In nucleotides, the CDR3 is TGCGCCAGCAGCCTCGGGACAGGCGGGGCCAACGTCCTGACTTTC. Amino acid sequence: CASSLGTGGANVLTF. Full variable domain (outside the CDR3, taken from reference TRBV5-1 and TRBJ2-6): KAGVTQTPRYLIKTRGQQVTLSCSPISGHRSVSWYQQTPGQGLQFLFEYFSETQRNKGNFPGRFSGRQFSNSRSEMNVSTLELGDSALYLCASSLGTGGANVLTFGAGSRLTVL.

The chain has TRBV12-3 or TRBV12-4 and TRBJ2-7, with 9 bases matching TRBD1. J gave up 3 bases and V 6 bases, and 3 bases lay outside the gene matches. The CDR3 length is 13 residues. DNA for the CDR3: TGTGCCAGCAGGGGGGGACAGGGCTACGAGCAGTACTTC. It encodes CASRGGQGYEQYF.

The V gene is TRBV28, the J gene TRBJ1-6; 8 bases fit TRBD1. The CDR3 contains 16 residues. The germline CDR1 and CDR2 sequences are MDHEN and SYDVKM. V shed 6 bases, J shed 3 bases, and the junction held 7 bases outside the gene matches. This CDR3 reads CASSRDRGVYNSPLHF. The CDR3 DNA follows: TGTGCCAGCAGCAGAGACAGGGGAGTCTATAATTCACCCCTCCACTTT.

The CDR3 is CATSRQGGELFF. The DNA for the CDR3 is TGTGCCACCAGTAGACAGGGAGGGGAGCTGTTTTTT. V and J are TRBV24-1 and TRBJ2-2; 7 nucleotides line up with TRBD1. J was trimmed by 8 bases and V by 6 bases; bases with no gene match: 2. CDR3 size: 12 residues. Germline V lookup: CDR1 KGHDR, CDR2 SFDVKD.

The chain uses TRBV28 and TRBJ1-2, with 7 nucleotides matching TRBD1. CDR1 is MDHEN, CDR2 SYDVKM, per germline. The CDR3 covers 15 residues. The V gene end was trimmed by 3 bases and the J gene end by 3 bases; junction bases not matched to a gene: 7. CDR3 region: CASSFIDREDYGYTF. DNA of the CDR3: TGTGCCAGCAGTTTTATTGACAGGGAGGACTATGGCTACACCTTC.

The chain has TRBV30 and TRBJ2-7; a possible D gene is TRBD2 (5 bases). This CDR3 comprises 12 residues. Germline loops: CDR1 GTSNPN, CDR2 SVGIG (reference sequence). V was cut by 0 bases and J by 7 bases, with 10 bases left in between. The CDR3 reads CAWSVRGREQYF. DNA for the CDR3: TGTGCCTGGAGTGTCCGGGGAAGAGAGCAGTACTTC.

This clone has a handful of counts. V gene TRBV27 combines with J gene TRBJ2-1; 11 nucleotides agree with TRBD1. The CDR3 consists of 15 residues. In germline, CDR1 is MNHEY, CDR2 SMNVEV (reference sequence). V was clipped by 5 bases and J by 10 bases; unmatched bases: 10. CDR3 sequence reads: CASSPIRTGGAEQFF. Here the CDR3 DNA reads TGTGCCAGCAGTCCTATAAGGACAGGGGGCGCCGAGCAGTTCTTC.

The rearrangement joins TRBV30 to TRBJ2-1, with TRBD1 as a possible D gene (6 bases). CDR1 is GTSNPN, CDR2 SVGIG, per germline (reference sequence). Trimming cost V 3 bases and J 8 bases, with 8 bases left between them. This CDR3 is built from 11 residues. The DNA of the CDR3 is TGTGCCTGGAGCCAGGGGCATGAGCAGTTCTTC. Protein product: CAWSQGHEQFF.